The entry that follows covers one T cell receptor beta chain sequence. This clone was found once. The clone's antigen remains unknown. Base qualities are not at hand, and no much larger clone is one base apart. This record comes from a study of blood T cell repertoires in COVID-19 (dated by TCRdb to the early 2020s). Describing the broader study: Samples from collaborators originated in the United States, Italy and Spain and spanned both the acute and convalescent phases of COVID-19. Nearly every sample came with metadata listing a de-identified subject ID, COVID-19 status, age in years and sex. Where available, HLA class I and class II types were taken from metadata supplied by the sample provider and were not determined by assay-based typing. The repertoires were released in a freely available public database intended as a resource for research on the immune response to SARS-CoV-2. The samples were drawn from two sources: the first 160 participants of the ongoing ImmuneRACE study, and 1,000 to 1,500 subjects contributed by 6 global collaborators. Deeply sampled blood TCRbeta repertoires from subjects exposed to, actively infected with, or recovered from COVID-19 were included in the dataset. The material from the prospective study consisted of cDNA or gDNA derived from T cells, B-cell-depleted T cells, or PBMCs.

TCRbeta CDR3 regions were amplified from genomic DNA using the immunoSEQ Assay, a bias-controlled multiplex PCR. Concerning the study's data processing: The number of nucleated cells in each sample was estimated by amplification of reference gene primers within the assay. To quantify the absolute abundance of each unique TCRbeta CDR3 rearrangement, sequence reads were collapsed and filtered. For each sample, productive Simpson clonality was calculated as the square root of Simpson's diversity index over productive rearrangements. TCRdb took over this immuneACCESS table, retaining in-frame rearrangements with V and J assigned. Such tables are incomplete; in checked studies, under half of the missing clones stem from an unresolved V gene, and the remainder is unexplained. The V and J calls and clone size were taken over from that table, and D and trimming were inferred from the DNA. This sample holds 250,000 to 300,000 clones; around 80% were observed only once. The biggest ten clones account for roughly 4% of the sample.

Participants in the prospective study were enrolled through a virtual design, were aged 18 to 89 years, and lived in roughly 25 United States geographic areas. Cohort assignment in the prospective study relied on participant-reported clinical history from a screening survey and a study questionnaire. In the prospective study, mobile phlebotomists collected whole blood, serum and a nasopharyngeal or oropharyngeal swab from each participant. Over a roughly two-month period, participants in the prospective study had the option of providing additional blood draws and questionnaires. Blood samples from the prospective study were shipped frozen or at room temperature prior to DNA extraction. Overall study results and their limits: How much clinical and demographic metadata was included differed by source and by participant, and the metadata was provided uncurated.

This TCR was recovered from a man aged 25-40 years with acute COVID-19. Input material: PBMCs or T cells enriched from blood (not recorded which).

CDR3 sequence: CASSFSLRGRGGNEQFF. The DNA sequence reads TGTGCCAGCAGCTTCTCATTGCGGGGGCGGGGGGGCAATGAGCAGTTCTTC. The sequence links TRBV11-3 to TRBJ2-1; 9 middle bases align to TRBD2. Trimming removed 3 bases from V and 6 bases from J; the gene matches leave 12 bases unexplained. Including the terminal cysteine and phenylalanine, the CDR3 comprises 17 residues. CDR3 DNA only is kept here, 51 bases in frame from base 1. Sequences SGHNT (CDR1) and YENEEA (CDR2) are obtained from the germline V gene.